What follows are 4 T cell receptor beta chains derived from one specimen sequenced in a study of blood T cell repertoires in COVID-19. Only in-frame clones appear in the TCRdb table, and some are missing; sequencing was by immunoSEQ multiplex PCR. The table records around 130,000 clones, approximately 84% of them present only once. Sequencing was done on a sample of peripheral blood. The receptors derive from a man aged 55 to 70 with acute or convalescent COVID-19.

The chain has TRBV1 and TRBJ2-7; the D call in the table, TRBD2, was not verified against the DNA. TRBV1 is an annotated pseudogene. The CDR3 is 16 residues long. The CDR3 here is CTSSQDPAEKIYEQYF. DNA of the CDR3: TGCACCAGCAGCCAAGACCCAGCGGAGAAGATCTACGAGCAGTACTTC.

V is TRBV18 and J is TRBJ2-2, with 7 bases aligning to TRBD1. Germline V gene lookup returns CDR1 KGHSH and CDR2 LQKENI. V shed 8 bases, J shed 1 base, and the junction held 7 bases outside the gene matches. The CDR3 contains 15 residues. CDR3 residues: CASETGQKNTGELFF. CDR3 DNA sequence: TGTGCCAGCGAAACGGGACAGAAGAACACCGGGGAGCTGTTTTTT. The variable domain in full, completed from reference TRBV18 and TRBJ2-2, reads NAGVMQNPRHLVRRRGQEARLRCSPMKGHSHVYWYRQLPEEGLKFMVYLQKENIIDESGMPKERFSAEFPKEGPSILRIQQVVRGDSAAYFCASETGQKNTGELFFGEGSRLTVL.

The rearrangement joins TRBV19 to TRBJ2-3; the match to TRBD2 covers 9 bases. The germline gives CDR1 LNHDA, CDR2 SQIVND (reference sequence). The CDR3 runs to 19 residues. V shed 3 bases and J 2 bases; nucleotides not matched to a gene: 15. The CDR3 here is CASSINIDSGSLNTDTQYF. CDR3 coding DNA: TGTGCCAGTAGTATTAACATCGATAGCGGGAGTTTAAACACAGATACGCAGTATTTT.

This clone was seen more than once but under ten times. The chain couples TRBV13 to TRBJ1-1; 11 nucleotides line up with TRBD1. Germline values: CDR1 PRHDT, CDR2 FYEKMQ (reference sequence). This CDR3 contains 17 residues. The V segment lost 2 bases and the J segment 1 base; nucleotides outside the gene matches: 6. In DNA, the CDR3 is TGTGCCAGCAGCTTAAGGACAGGGGGCGAGGAGAACACTGAAGCTTTCTTT. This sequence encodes CASSLRTGGEENTEAFF.